The clone carrying this T cell receptor (beta chain) appeared many times. Its cognate antigen is unknown. A much larger clone differs from this one at a single base, so this may be a read error. This library used approximately 0.4 ug RNA and molecular barcoded adaptors spanning alpha/delta and beta/gamma chains. Each CDR3 protein is one row after TCRdb ran MiXCR on the reads. The data show around 50,000 distinct CDR3 sequences, with more than 9% seen just once and more than 15% held by the top ten. This sample stems from a study of read filtering for tumor transcriptome and immune sequencing. Study context: Fewer than 10 patients were R-ISS I, approximately 15 were R-ISS II, about seven were R-ISS III. TCR-mapped reads were about 3.5 to 11 million with IR-seq versus about 85 to 1273 with RNA-seq. Overall study findings and caveats: Sorted CD138-negative bone marrow cells were not purified T cells.

This TCR was recovered from a donor at least 40 years old with multiple myeloma. The sample was a population of CD138-negative cells sorted from bone marrow.

The chain's CDR3 is CAYWRAGGNQPQHF. CDR3 nucleotides: TGTGCCTACTGGAGGGCTGGAGGCAATCAGCCCCAGCATTTT. J is TRBJ1-5 and V is TRBV6-5; D gene unclear. Germline CDR1 is MNHEY and CDR2 is SVGAGI. Trimming took off 11 bases at V and 2 bases at J, with 16 bases between the two ends. The CDR3 length is 14 residues.